The 12 T cell receptor beta chains given below trace back to one sample, sequenced in a study of cytomegalovirus exposure and HLA in healthy donors. The method was immunoSEQ multiplex PCR; TCRdb's version includes in-frame clones alone and lacks a portion of them. This table has approximately 200,000 clones, around nine tenths appearing once. Source material: PBMCs. Every receptor here comes from a woman aged 18-35 years in good health and CMV-seronegative.

The chain combines TRBV10-3 with TRBJ1-3; D remains unclear. This CDR3 region has 14 residues. Trimming removed 4 bases at V and 0 bases at J, with 7 bases between. Germline V CDR1 and CDR2: ENHRY, SYGVKD. The CDR3 sequence is CAISGLYSGNTIYF. The CDR3 nucleotides are TGTGCCATCAGTGGACTGTACTCTGGAAACACCATATATTTT.

The chain links TRBV5-6 to TRBJ2-2; 7 positions agree with TRBD2. Germline assignment: CDR1 SGHDT and CDR2 YYEEEE. The CDR3 is 13 amino acids. J gave up 5 bases and V 3 bases, and 1 base lay outside the gene matches. The DNA for the CDR3 is TGTGCCAGCAGCTGGGGACTAACCGGGGAGCTGTTTTTT. It codes for CASSWGLTGELFF.

This clone was seen just once. The V and J genes are TRBV5-1 and TRBJ2-5; 8 bases line up with TRBD1. The CDR3 sequence is 17 residues long. With V trimmed by 0 bases and J by 0 bases, 7 bases remained unmatched. Germline V lookup: CDR1 SGHRS, CDR2 YFSETQ. CDR3 sequence reads: CASSLGGGTGYQETQYF. CDR3 nucleotide sequence: TGCGCCAGCAGCTTGGGGGGCGGGACAGGATACCAAGAGACCCAGTACTTC. Drawing the rest from reference TRBV5-1 and TRBJ2-5, the complete variable domain is KAGVTQTPRYLIKTRGQQVTLSCSPISGHRSVSWYQQTPGQGLQFLFEYFSETQRNKGNFPGRFSGRQFSNSRSEMNVSTLELGDSALYLCASSLGGGTGYQETQYFGPGTRLLVL.

The chain joins TRBV5-6 to TRBJ1-1; 8 bases are shared with TRBD1. The CDR3 contains 14 residues. Per germline, CDR1 SGHDT and CDR2 YYEEEE. Unmatched junction bases numbered 4, after V lost 1 base and J lost 5 bases. CDR3: CASSLWDRRTEAFF. CDR3 nucleotide sequence: TGTGCCAGCAGCTTGTGGGACAGGAGGACTGAAGCTTTCTTT.

J is TRBJ2-3 and V is TRBV6-1; D not certain. With 8 bases removed from V and 7 bases from J, the gap between germline ends came to 19 bases. The CDR3 has 14 residues. Germline V gives CDR1 MNHNS, CDR2 SASEGT. The CDR3 sequence is CASFSSQAVHTQYF. CDR3 sequence (DNA): TGTGCCAGCTTCTCAAGTCAGGCCGTGCATACGCAGTATTTT.

The chain recombines TRBV5-1 with TRBJ2-2; 8 nucleotides agree with TRBD1. Germline trimming cut 4 bases from V and 7 bases from J; bases unmatched to any gene: 12. CDR1 and CDR2 from the germline V gene are SGHRS and YFSETQ. This CDR3 has 16 residues. The CDR3 protein is CASSETPGQVNGELFF. In nucleotides, the CDR3 is TGCGCCAGCAGCGAGACACCGGGACAGGTCAACGGGGAGCTGTTTTTT. Full variable domain (remainder filled in from reference TRBV5-1 and TRBJ2-2): KAGVTQTPRYLIKTRGQQVTLSCSPISGHRSVSWYQQTPGQGLQFLFEYFSETQRNKGNFPGRFSGRQFSNSRSEMNVSTLELGDSALYLCASSETPGQVNGELFFGEGSRLTVL.

This rearrangement joins TRBV11-3 to TRBJ2-3; 7 bases match TRBD2. V was clipped by 5 bases and J by 6 bases; unmatched bases: 5. The germline V gene encodes CDR1 SGHNT and CDR2 YENEEA. There are 13 residues in the CDR3. Here the CDR3 reads CASSVRGEDTQYF. The CDR3 region has the DNA TGTGCCAGCAGCGTCCGGGGGGAGGATACGCAGTATTTT.

Here the CDR3 DNA reads TGTGCCAGCAGTTCAATGACAGGGTTTGGCTACACCTTC. This sequence encodes CASSSMTGFGYTF. The V call is TRBV27, the J call TRBJ1-2, with 7 bases lining up with TRBD1. Germline lookup yields CDR1 MNHEY and CDR2 SMNVEV (reference sequence). The V segment lost 4 bases and the J segment 7 bases; nucleotides outside the gene matches: 6. CDR3 length: 13 residues.

The CDR3 region has the DNA TGTGCCTGGAGTGGGTCGGCAATTGAGGATCAGCCCCAGCATTTT. It codes for CAWSGSAIEDQPQHF. The chain has TRBV30 and TRBJ1-5; no reliable D call. The V end lost 1 base, the J end lost 5 bases, and 15 bases lay between the germline ends. The CDR3 sequence is 15 residues long. Germline V gene data show CDR1 as GTSNPN and CDR2 as SVGIG (reference sequence).

The V and J genes are TRBV6-1 and TRBJ1-1, with a weak D call TRBD1 (6 bases). The germline V gene has CDR1 MNHNS and CDR2 SASEGT. This CDR3 spans 13 amino acids. V lost 7 bases to trimming and J lost 1 base, with 10 bases between them. The CDR3 spells CASTKQGNTEAFF. DNA for the CDR3: TGTGCCAGCACCAAACAGGGGAACACTGAAGCTTTCTTT.

The J gene is TRBJ1-1, the V gene TRBV5-4, with a possible D match to TRBD1 (6 bases). Germline CDR1 is SGHNT and CDR2 is YYREEE (reference sequence). V gave up 1 base and J gave up 4 bases, with 11 bases separating them. The CDR3 is 14 residues long. The CDR3 DNA reads TGTGCCAGCAGCTTGAGGGGGGGCCCCACTGAAGCTTTCTTT. Its protein product is CASSLRGGPTEAFF.

This clone was counted a single time. J is TRBJ2-7 and V is TRBV5-1; D possibly corresponds to TRBD1 (6 bases). Between the trimmed V and J ends, which lost 7 bases and 0 bases, there was a span of 8 bases. Germline CDR1 and CDR2: SGHRS and YFSETQ. This CDR3 comprises 12 residues. The CDR3 region has the DNA TGCGCCAGCGGACAGTCCTCCTACGAGCAGTACTTC. It codes for CASGQSSYEQYF.